This T cell receptor (beta chain) was documented in a study of blood T cell repertoires in COVID-19. Whole-study context: COVID-19 samples collected from the United States, Italy and Spain covered acute and convalescent phases. T cells, B-cell-depleted T cells, or PBMCs supplied cDNA or gDNA.

In the source study's methods: Reference gene primer amplification gave nucleated cell count estimates. The method was immunoSEQ multiplex PCR; TCRdb's version includes in-frame clones alone and lacks a portion of them. That table supplies the V and J calls and clone size; D and trimming were determined from the DNA. Counted here are some 150,000 clones, around nine tenths occurring once; the ten biggest clones make up roughly 3.9%. The V end lost 0 bases, the J end lost 6 bases, and 14 bases lay between the germline ends. Looked up from germline, CDR1 is LNHDA and CDR2 is SQIVND (reference sequence). CDR3 length: 15 amino acids.

The receptor was derived from a man aged 18 to 30 with active or convalescent COVID-19. Input material: peripheral blood. This chain joins TRBV19 and TRBJ2-5, with D tentatively TRBD2 (6 bases). This CDR3 is CASSIDGGGVKTQYF. CDR3 coding DNA: TGTGCCAGTAGTATAGATGGGGGAGGTGTGAAGACCCAGTACTTC.